The 3 T cell receptor beta chains in this list originate from one sample, sequenced in a study of post-analysis software for immune sequencing data (dated by TCRdb to the mid-2010s). The library was obtained by PCR. Sequencer: Illumina HiSeq 2500. To reduce PCR and sequencing biases, unique molecular identifiers were incorporated into the TCR beta cDNA libraries. Using fastp trimming at Q25 and MiXCR clonotype assembly, TCRdb reanalyzed the public sequencing data and kept in-frame beta chains. Duplicate CDR3 protein sequences are folded into a single record with the most common DNA and genes. Present in this sample are a few hundred thousand distinct CDR3 sequences, 30% to 45% of which were seen just once. The ten biggest clones cover less than 10% of the sample. The antigens for these receptors are not known. Overall study results and their limits: Several TRBV segments, including TRBV5-6, TRBV5-1 and TRBV20-1, were significantly more frequent in patients than controls.

Sequenced material: blood. The receptors come from a girl aged 2-10 years with multiple sclerosis.

This clonotype has a handful of counts. The chain recombines TRBV28 with TRBJ1-6, with D perhaps matching TRBD1 (5 bases). Trimming shortened V by 2 bases and J by 5 bases, and 16 bases separated the two germline ends. The germline gives CDR1 MDHEN, CDR2 SYDVKM. This CDR3 contains 17 residues. Here the CDR3 reads CASSLKFQRGHNSPLHF. The CDR3 DNA reads TGTGCCAGCAGTTTAAAATTCCAAAGGGGACATAATTCACCCCTCCACTTT.

This clonotype has a count of ten or more. This chain uses TRBV29-1 with TRBJ1-1; D is unclear. Germline V CDR1 and CDR2: SQVTM, ANQGSEA. The V and J ends lost 1 base and 4 bases respectively, with 13 bases between them. There are 14 residues in the CDR3. CDR3 sequence (DNA): TGCAGCGTTGAAGCTCCTTCAGGTTTCACTGAAGCTTTCTTT. Its translation is CSVEAPSGFTEAFF.

Ten or more counts support this clonotype. This rearrangement joins TRBV29-1 to TRBJ2-7, with no clear D. The CDR3 spans 11 residues. Germline V lookup: CDR1 SQVTM, CDR2 ANQGSEA. V was trimmed by 6 bases and J by 2 bases, leaving 8 bases between them. The chain's CDR3 is CSVTETYEQYF. The CDR3 bases are TGCAGCGTAACAGAGACCTACGAGCAGTACTTC.